The 3 T cell receptor beta chains listed next were all sequenced from one sample in a study of radiotherapy plus CTLA-4 blockade in lung cancer. The protocol was immunoSEQ multiplex PCR, while the TCRdb copy is restricted to in-frame clones and leaves out a portion. This sample carries tens of thousands of clones, 85% to 90% of them seen once, and the ten largest clones take 16%. This material consisted of peripheral blood, taken from a patient treated with radiotherapy plus ipilimumab. All receptors derive from a human donor with non-small cell lung cancer that progressed on radiotherapy plus ipilimumab.

This rearrangement joins TRBV5-1 to TRBJ2-1; the match to TRBD2 covers 11 bases. The junction had 6 bases not matched to a gene; V was cut back by 2 bases and J by 8 bases. The CDR3 consists of 15 residues. Per germline, CDR1 SGHRS and CDR2 YFSETQ. The CDR3 nucleotides read TGCGCCAGCAGCTTTAGCGGGGGGGCAGTTTATGAGCAGTTCTTC. Translation gives CASSFSGGAVYEQFF.

The chain recombines TRBV5-1 with TRBJ2-7; maybe TRBD1 (6 bases). CDR1 SGHRS and CDR2 YFSETQ come from the germline V gene. The CDR3 length is 14 residues. V lost 0 bases and J lost 3, with 10 bases in between. CDR3 in DNA: TGCGCCAGCAGCTTGGCCAGGGGTTACTACGAGCAGTACTTC. Protein sequence: CASSLARGYYEQYF.

J is TRBJ2-3 and V is TRBV18, with D possibly TRBD2 on 5 matching bases. CDR3 size: 17 residues. Trimming cost V 0 bases and J 1 base, with 14 bases left between them. CDR1 KGHSH and CDR2 LQKENI come from the germline V gene. The CDR3 DNA follows: TGTGCCAGCTCACCACCCCGTCGGGGAATTGGCACAGATACGCAGTATTTT. It specifies CASSPPRRGIGTDTQYF.